This T cell receptor (beta chain) derives from a study of T cell responses to AZD1222 COVID-19 vaccine. The table came from immunoSEQ multiplex PCR; TCRdb's copy has only in-frame clones and leaves some out. The sample contains 80,000 to 100,000 clones, roughly 88% of which appear only once. This clone was counted a single time. Its specificity is unknown. The CDR3 loop spans 14 amino acids. Trimming pared 5 bases from V and 2 bases from J, leaving 9 bases between. Germline V gene data show CDR1 as LNHDA and CDR2 as SQIVND (reference sequence). Overall study findings and caveats: Of the AZD1222 recipients, only five to seven were seropositive at baseline. Donors in the cohort were predominantly white British and more often female, and clonal diversity was possibly underestimated. Two AZD1222 doses significantly raised spike-specific TCR breadth and depth over controls.

The genes are TRBV19 and TRBJ1-4; weak D call: TRBD1 (6 bases). This TCR came from an adult in good health. Source: peripheral blood, taken on day 0 of AZD1222 vaccination. The CDR3 coding sequence is TGTGCCAGTAGTCCCCAGGGGACTAATGAAAAACTGTTTTTT. Translating it yields CASSPQGTNEKLFF.